One and the same sample provided the 21 T cell receptor beta chains below, sequenced in a study of T-cell memory formation after mild COVID-19. TCRdb itself ran the 5' RACE reads through MiXCR, one entry per CDR3 protein. The sample records 450,000 or so distinct CDR3 sequences, about 23% being singletons. Sequencing used PBMCs or a T cell subset sorted from them (not recorded which). The receptors originated from an adult woman who had mild COVID-19 (a few samples of this study predate the infection). Cell type and time point are not known.

This clonotype has only a few counts. The genes are TRBV21-1 and TRBJ2-7; the tabulated D call, TRBD1, remains unverified against the DNA. TRBV21-1 is recorded as a pseudogene. The CDR3 runs to 15 residues. The CDR3 DNA reads as TGTGCCAGCGGCGGGAGGGACAGGTCGTTCTACGAGCAGTACTTC. The encoded protein is CASGGRDRSFYEQYF.

The rearrangement joins TRBV30 to TRBJ1-6, with TRBD1 matching over 7 bases. The CDR3 has 12 amino acids. Germline-derived CDR1 and CDR2 are GTSNPN and SVGIG (reference sequence). J gave up 9 bases and V 5 bases, and 4 bases lay outside the gene matches. For the CDR3, the DNA is TGTGCCTGGGACAGGGCCTTTTCACCCCTCCACTTT. It specifies CAWDRAFSPLHF. Variable domain in full (rest from reference TRBV30 and TRBJ1-6): SQTIHQWPATLVQPVGSPLSLECTVEGTSNPNLYWYRQAAGRGLQLLFYSVGIGQISSEVPQNLSASRPQDRQFILSSKKLLLSDSGFYLCAWDRAFSPLHFGNGTRLTVT.

The V and J genes are TRBV24-1 and TRBJ2-3; possible D gene TRBD1, 5 bases. Germline CDR1 KGHDR, CDR2 SFDVKD. CDR3 length equals 11 residues. V was pared by 12 bases and J by 2 bases, with 8 bases between. Here the CDR3 DNA reads TGTGCCGTGGGGCCCACAGATACGCAGTATTTT. This sequence encodes CAVGPTDTQYF.

This sequence joins TRBV12-3 or TRBV12-4 and TRBJ1-2, with D possibly matching TRBD1 (6 bases). V was trimmed by 5 bases and J by 2 bases, leaving 18 bases between them. The CDR3 is 16 residues long. The CDR3 is CASSTRTGTPNYGYTF. The CDR3 DNA follows: TGTGCCAGCAGTACTCGAACCGGGACACCCAACTATGGCTACACCTTC.

This clonotype was seen a handful of times. This chain connects TRBV20-1 to TRBJ1-5; maybe TRBD1 (5 bases). The CDR3 covers 15 residues. With 0 bases removed from V and 2 bases from J, the gap between germline ends came to 11 bases. The germline V gene has CDR1 DFQATT and CDR2 SNEGSKA (reference sequence). CDR3 region: CSARDWQGGNQPQHF. CDR3 coding DNA: TGCAGTGCTAGAGATTGGCAGGGCGGCAATCAGCCCCAGCATTTT.

V is TRBV20-1 and J is TRBJ1-1; D is perhaps TRBD1 (5 bases). The V gene lost 6 bases and the J gene lost 0 bases, with 14 bases spanning the gap. CDR1 and CDR2 (germline): DFQATT, SNEGSKA (reference sequence). This CDR3 spans 14 amino acids. Here the CDR3 DNA reads TGCAGTGCCGGGACCTACAAGATGAACACTGAAGCTTTCTTT. Protein sequence: CSAGTYKMNTEAFF.

A remark on this clonotype: A junction end diverges from the germline sequence, so it may reflect a read error. This chain connects TRBV9 to TRBJ2-5; TRBD2 is a possible D gene (5 bases). Germline V gene lookup returns CDR1 SGDLS and CDR2 YYNGEE. This CDR3 is 16 amino acids long. The CDR3: CASIVIPLAGGETQYF. The DNA of the CDR3 is TGTGCCAGCATCGTAATCCCCCTGGCCGGAGGAGAGACCCAGTACTTC.

The rearrangement uses TRBV7-9 and TRBJ2-7, with D unresolved. Trimming took off 5 bases at V and 0 bases at J, with 8 bases between the two ends. From germline, CDR1 is SEHNR and CDR2 FQNEAQ (reference sequence). The CDR3 spans 13 residues. The CDR3 DNA is TGTGCCAGCAGCCATAAGAGCTCCTACGAGCAGTACTTC. Its translation is CASSHKSSYEQYF.

This clonotype was observed a few times. This chain connects TRBV10-3 to TRBJ2-5, with 8 nucleotides matching TRBD1. Germline V gene sequence: CDR1 ENHRY, CDR2 SYGVKD. The CDR3 length is 13 residues. J was trimmed by 4 bases and V by 7 bases; bases with no gene match: 5. DNA for the CDR3: TGTGCCATCAAGGACAGGGCTTCAGAGACCCAGTACTTC. It specifies CAIKDRASETQYF.

The rearrangement links TRBV9 to TRBJ2-6; no firm D call. V gave up 4 bases and J gave up 6 bases, with 8 bases separating them. This CDR3 comprises 13 residues. Germline CDR1 SGDLS, CDR2 YYNGEE. CDR3 nucleotides: TGTGCCAGCAGCAATACGGTGGCCAACGTCCTGACTTTC. Translated: CASSNTVANVLTF.

This clonotype was found once. V and J are TRBV27 and TRBJ1-1, with D possibly matching TRBD1 (5 bases). Looked up from germline, CDR1 is MNHEY and CDR2 is SMNVEV (reference sequence). This CDR3 contains 14 residues. Trimming shortened V by 6 bases and J by 8 bases, and 19 bases separated the two germline ends. The CDR3, as DNA: TGTGCCAGCAGCAAGACGGGACTTCCCCACGAAGCTTTCTTT. Translation: CASSKTGLPHEAFF.

V is TRBV12-3 or TRBV12-4 and J is TRBJ1-5; D is perhaps TRBD1 (6 bases). Trimming left V 8 bases short and J 3 bases short, with 11 bases between. The CDR3 totals 13 residues. The CDR3: CASVQGHNQPQHF. The CDR3 bases are TGTGCCAGCGTCCAGGGACACAATCAGCCCCAGCATTTT.

The chain combines TRBV12-3 or TRBV12-4 with TRBJ2-7; a possible D gene is TRBD2 (5 bases). This CDR3 is 14 amino acids long. Trimming stripped 3 bases from V and 2 bases from J, with 11 bases between. This CDR3 reads CASSLVGRPYEQYF. The CDR3 DNA sequence: TGTGCCAGCAGTTTGGTAGGGAGACCCTACGAGCAGTACTTC.

This chain links TRBV6-5 with TRBJ1-2; D uncertain. V was cut by 6 bases and J by 3 bases, with 8 bases left in between. Germline V lookup: CDR1 MNHEY, CDR2 SVGAGI. The CDR3 runs to 12 residues. As DNA, the CDR3 is TGTGCCAGCAGCCAATCCGACTATGGCTACACCTTC. Translated: CASSQSDYGYTF.

V usage is TRBV5-1 and J usage is TRBJ1-1; the D gene is possibly TRBD1 (6 bases). Trimming cost V 2 bases and J 2 bases, with 13 bases left between them. The CDR3 is 15 amino acids. Germline V gene lookup returns CDR1 SGHRS and CDR2 YFSETQ. The CDR3 DNA is TGCGCCAGCAGCTTTACCGGGACAAGCAACACTGAAGCTTTCTTT. Its translation: CASSFTGTSNTEAFF.

This chain uses TRBV6-5 with TRBJ2-7; possibly TRBD1 for D (6 bases). Germline CDR1 and CDR2: MNHEY and SVGAGI. Between the trimmed V and J ends, which lost 5 bases and 6 bases, there was a span of 17 bases. The CDR3 has 14 residues. The DNA of the CDR3 is TGTGCCAGCAGTCCAACCCCGGGACAAGGCGAGCAGTACTTC. It specifies CASSPTPGQGEQYF.

The chain carries TRBV30 and TRBJ2-7; 13 bases are a match to TRBD2. This CDR3 contains 14 residues. Per germline, CDR1 GTSNPN and CDR2 SVGIG (reference sequence). The ends lost 6 bases at V and 3 bases at J; junction bases unmatched: 5. CDR3 protein: CACYGTSGVYEQYF. The CDR3 DNA reads as TGTGCCTGCTACGGGACTAGCGGGGTCTACGAGCAGTACTTC.

This clonotype was detected only a few times. This chain connects TRBV5-5 to TRBJ2-1; a weak D match, TRBD2 (5 bases). In germline, CDR1 is SGHKS, CDR2 YYEKEE (reference sequence). V was trimmed by 2 bases and J by 0 bases, leaving 15 bases between them. The CDR3 has 17 residues. The CDR3 DNA sequence: TGTGCCAGCAGCTTTTACGGCGTCACTAGCTCCTACAATGAGCAGTTCTTC. It yields the protein CASSFYGVTSSYNEQFF.

The chain employs TRBV9 and TRBJ2-7, with TRBD1 matching 10 bases. The CDR3 is 14 amino acids. The V and J ends lost 2 bases and 4 bases, in that order; junction bases with no gene match: 3. Germline loops: CDR1 SGDLS, CDR2 YYNGEE. This CDR3 reads CASSVRQGAYEQYF. The CDR3 bases are TGTGCCAGCAGCGTTAGACAGGGGGCTTACGAGCAGTACTTC.

The V call is TRBV10-3, the J call TRBJ2-7; D might be TRBD1 or TRBD2, each matching 7 bases. The CDR3 is 16 residues long. Trimming left V 0 bases short and J 0 bases short, with 12 bases between. CDR1 is ENHRY, CDR2 SYGVKD, per germline. CDR3 coding DNA: TGTGCCATCAGTGAGTCGACAGGGAGGGGCTCCTACGAGCAGTACTTC. This gives the protein CAISESTGRGSYEQYF.

This clonotype was detected a few times. The genes are TRBV6-5 and TRBJ1-5; D gene uncertain. The V gene's germline CDR1 is MNHEY and CDR2 SVGAGI. The V and J ends lost 4 bases and 6 bases respectively, with 13 bases between them. The CDR3 runs 14 residues. The CDR3 sequence: CASSSGWGGQPQHF. CDR3 in DNA: TGTGCCAGCAGTTCGGGTTGGGGTGGTCAGCCCCAGCATTTT.